These 29 T cell receptor beta chains were all obtained from the same sample, sequenced in a study of cytomegalovirus exposure and HLA in healthy donors. The PCR was carried out with 60 Vbeta primers and 13 Jbeta primers. Profiled with immunoSEQ multiplex PCR; TCRdb holds only in-frame clones, not every one. Among over 150,000 clones, 60% to 85% were seen once, and the ten largest hold 3%. Sequencing was performed on PBMCs. The receptor set was obtained from a woman aged 45-59 years in good health and CMV-seropositive.

This sequence joins TRBV7-9 and TRBJ1-1; 10 bases line up with TRBD1. The CDR3 has 14 residues. CDR1 and CDR2 from the germline V gene are SEHNR and FQNEAQ (reference sequence). Trimming cost V 5 bases and J 8 bases; bases outside gene matches: 8. CDR3 loop: CASSQGQGNPEAFF. The CDR3 DNA is TGTGCCAGCAGCCAGGGACAGGGGAATCCGGAAGCTTTCTTT.

This chain joins TRBV7-2 and TRBJ2-3; D ambiguous. CDR3 size: 12 residues. CDR1 SGHTA and CDR2 FQGNSA come from the germline V gene. V was pared by 3 bases and J by 2 bases, with 3 bases between. The DNA for the CDR3 is TGTGCCAGCAGCTTTATCACAGATACGCAGTATTTT. Protein sequence: CASSFITDTQYF.

V gene TRBV6-5 combines with J gene TRBJ2-3; D possibly corresponds to TRBD1 (6 bases). Germline V gene lookup returns CDR1 MNHEY and CDR2 SVGAGI. Trimming took off 6 bases at V and 0 bases at J, with 10 bases between the two ends. This CDR3 contains 14 residues. The DNA for the CDR3 is TGTGCCAGCAGGGACAGCTCTAGCACAGATACGCAGTATTTT. Translating gives CASRDSSSTDTQYF.

The gene calls are TRBV6-5 and TRBJ2-7, with D tentatively TRBD2 (6 bases). This CDR3 region has 16 residues. V was shortened by 0 bases and J by 4 bases, with 16 bases between the two germline ends. CDR1 is MNHEY and CDR2 is SVGAGI in the germline V gene. The CDR3 DNA is TGTGCCAGCAGTTACTCGTCTCGCGGGGATCTGTACGAGCAGTACTTC. This codes for CASSYSSRGDLYEQYF.

The chain combines TRBV7-2 with TRBJ2-7; 9 bases are a match to TRBD1. Germline assignment: CDR1 SGHTA and CDR2 FQGNSA. The CDR3 has 15 residues. The trim removed 5 bases at V and 2 bases at J, leaving 7 bases unmatched. CDR3 DNA sequence: TGTGCCAGCAGCCCGGGACAGGGTCTGACCTACGAGCAGTACTTC. Translating gives CASSPGQGLTYEQYF.

The CDR3 loop reads CASGGGGRTGELFF. The CDR3 bases are TGTGCCAGCGGGGGCGGGGGGCGAACCGGGGAGCTGTTTTTT. The chain recombines TRBV27 with TRBJ2-2, with 8 bases lining up with TRBD2. The V and J ends lost 8 bases and 5 bases, in that order; junction bases with no gene match: 7. Germline V gene lookup returns CDR1 MNHEY and CDR2 SMNVEV (reference sequence). The length of the CDR3 is 14 residues.

The gene calls are TRBV4-2 and TRBJ2-3; no reliable D call. Germline V gene sequence: CDR1 LGHNA, CDR2 YNFKEQ. The CDR3 has 13 amino acids. The V gene lost 0 bases and the J gene lost 4 bases, with 5 bases spanning the gap. CDR3 nucleotide sequence: TGTGCCAGCAGCCAAGAGGTAGCAGATACGCAGTATTTT. It specifies CASSQEVADTQYF.

The gene calls are TRBV5-1 and TRBJ2-5, with 7 nucleotides matching TRBD2. Germline assignment: CDR1 SGHRS and CDR2 YFSETQ. V lost 4 bases to trimming and J lost 3 bases; unmatched junction nucleotides: 15. This CDR3 is built from 17 residues. The CDR3 DNA reads TGCGCCAGCAGCGGGGGGGACTCCTACGCCCTTAAAGAGACCCAGTACTTC. Its translation is CASSGGDSYALKETQYF. Full variable domain (outside the CDR3, taken from reference TRBV5-1 and TRBJ2-5): KAGVTQTPRYLIKTRGQQVTLSCSPISGHRSVSWYQQTPGQGLQFLFEYFSETQRNKGNFPGRFSGRQFSNSRSEMNVSTLELGDSALYLCASSGGDSYALKETQYFGPGTRLLVL.

This clone occurred a few times. The chain recombines TRBV12-5 with TRBJ2-7, with 7 bases that match TRBD1. The CDR3 contains 13 residues. V was clipped by 4 bases and J by 4 bases; unmatched bases: 4. From germline, CDR1 is LGHNT and CDR2 FRNRAP. The chain's CDR3 is CASGSDRAYEQYF. The CDR3 region has the DNA TGTGCTAGTGGTTCCGACAGGGCTTACGAGCAGTACTTC.

V gene TRBV2 combines with J gene TRBJ1-1; 10 positions match TRBD1. This CDR3 spans 17 amino acids. Losses at the gene ends were 6 bases for V and 1 base for J; bases not matched to a gene: 11. The germline V gene has CDR1 SNHLY and CDR2 FYNNEI. This CDR3 reads CASSPDRGRGKNTEAFF. The CDR3 nucleotides read TGTGCCAGCAGCCCTGACAGGGGGCGAGGGAAGAACACTGAAGCTTTCTTT.

This clone was recorded once. The chain joins TRBV27 to TRBJ2-1; D gene ambiguous. Trimming pared 2 bases from V and 4 bases from J, leaving 6 bases between. In germline, CDR1 is MNHEY, CDR2 SMNVEV (reference sequence). The CDR3 is 13 amino acids. As DNA, the CDR3 is TGTGCCAGCAGTTTAGGCCAGTACAATGAGCAGTTCTTC. This codes for CASSLGQYNEQFF.

The CDR3 nucleotides read TGTGCCAGCAGTCACGGAGTCTATGGCTACACCTTC. This codes for CASSHGVYGYTF. This chain connects TRBV6-1 to TRBJ1-2; D is undetermined. V lost 5 bases and J lost 4, with 8 bases in between. Germline V gene data show CDR1 as MNHNS and CDR2 as SASEGT. The CDR3 loop spans 12 amino acids.

The CDR3 reads CASNIIAQGRADTQYF. The CDR3 DNA is TGTGCCAGCAATATAATCGCACAGGGGCGCGCAGATACGCAGTATTTT. The chain uses TRBV2 and TRBJ2-3; 7 nucleotides agree with TRBD1. Trimming took 7 bases from V and 4 from J; bases not matched to a gene: 14. The CDR3 is 16 residues long. Germline V lookup: CDR1 SNHLY, CDR2 FYNNEI.

The rearrangement uses TRBV30 and TRBJ1-5; unclear D gene. The CDR3 totals 16 residues. Trimming shortened V by 7 bases and J by 2 bases, and 21 bases separated the two germline ends. The germline V gene encodes CDR1 GTSNPN and CDR2 SVGIG (reference sequence). The CDR3 protein is CAYSTRRVGGNQPQHF. The CDR3 region has the DNA TGTGCCTACTCGACCCGCCGGGTCGGTGGCAATCAGCCCCAGCATTTT. Looking up the rest from reference TRBV30 and TRBJ1-5 gives the full variable domain: SQTIHQWPATLVQPVGSPLSLECTVEGTSNPNLYWYRQAAGRGLQLLFYSVGIGQISSEVPQNLSASRPQDRQFILSSKKLLLSDSGFYLCAYSTRRVGGNQPQHFGDGTRLSIL.

This clone showed up just a few times. The chain has TRBV5-6 and TRBJ1-2, with D hard to call. CDR3 length: 16 amino acids. Germline-derived CDR1 and CDR2 are SGHDT and YYEEEE. The germline V and J ends were trimmed by 1 base and 5 bases, with 18 bases remaining between them. DNA for the CDR3: TGTGCCAGCAGCTTGCCCCGGGGAGATAGTGGATATGGCTACACCTTC. It codes for CASSLPRGDSGYGYTF.

The chain carries TRBV19 and TRBJ1-2; D remains unclear. Germline-derived CDR1 and CDR2 are LNHDA and SQIVND (reference sequence). CDR3 length: 15 residues. Trimming removed 5 bases at V and 0 bases at J, with 13 bases between. The chain's CDR3 is CASSGSGEANYGYTF. The CDR3 DNA is TGTGCCAGTAGTGGGTCTGGAGAAGCTAACTATGGCTACACCTTC.

The rearrangement joins TRBV2 to TRBJ1-4, with D tentatively TRBD1 (6 bases). This CDR3 has 14 residues. Germline CDR1 SNHLY, CDR2 FYNNEI. V lost 5 bases and J 8 bases, leaving 15 bases between the germline ends. CDR3 nucleotides: TGTGCCAGCAGTTTACAGGGATTTCAAGAAAAACTGTTTTTT. As protein: CASSLQGFQEKLFF.

The V and J genes are TRBV19 and TRBJ2-3; 7 bases line up with TRBD1. The CDR3 has 16 amino acids. CDR1 and CDR2 (germline): LNHDA, SQIVND (reference sequence). Trimming at V came to 5 bases and at J to 2 bases, leaving 10 bases not matched to a gene. The CDR3, as DNA: TGTGCCAGTAGTCTTCACAGGGGCCCCCCCACAGATACGCAGTATTTT. This encodes CASSLHRGPPTDTQYF.

This clone was observed once. This chain connects TRBV15 to TRBJ1-1; D is uncertain. CDR1 is LNHNV and CDR2 is YYDKDF in the germline V gene (reference sequence). The CDR3 is made up of 14 amino acids. V lost 0 bases, J lost 4 bases, and 9 bases lay in between. CDR3: CATSRERAGTEAFF. CDR3 sequence (DNA): TGTGCCACCAGCAGAGAGAGGGCGGGCACTGAAGCTTTCTTT.

The chain has TRBV2 and TRBJ1-4; D call uncertain. V gave up 5 bases and J gave up 8 bases, with 15 bases separating them. The germline gives CDR1 SNHLY, CDR2 FYNNEI. The CDR3 consists of 14 residues. This chain's CDR3 is CASSRGPYNEKLFF. The CDR3 coding sequence is TGTGCCAGCAGTCGAGGGCCCTATAACGAAAAACTGTTTTTT. Drawing the rest from reference TRBV2 and TRBJ1-4, the complete variable domain is EPEVTQTPSHQVTQMGQEVILRCVPISNHLYFYWYRQILGQKVEFLVSFYNNEISEKSEIFDDQFSVERPDGSNFTLKIRSTKLEDSAMYFCASSRGPYNEKLFFGSGTQLSVL.

V and J are TRBV15 and TRBJ1-4, with D maybe TRBD1 (6 bases). CDR1 and CDR2 from the germline V gene are LNHNV and YYDKDF (reference sequence). Deletions cut 5 bases from V and 4 bases from J, with 11 bases between. The CDR3 runs 14 residues. The CDR3, as DNA: TGTGCCACCAGCCAGGGGTTTAGTAATGAAAAACTGTTTTTT. It is translated as CATSQGFSNEKLFF.

The chain recombines TRBV4-1 with TRBJ2-5; 8 bases are a match to TRBD1. J gave up 5 bases and V 0 bases, and 8 bases lay outside the gene matches. The CDR3 has 16 residues. Germline CDR1 MGHRA, CDR2 YSYEKL. CDR3 nucleotide sequence: TGCGCCAGCAGCCAAGATCGAAACAGGGGGACGGAGACCCAGTACTTC. Amino acids: CASSQDRNRGTETQYF.

The chain couples TRBV7-9 to TRBJ2-3; 9 bases are a match to TRBD1. The CDR3 covers 16 residues. Unmatched junction bases numbered 6, after V lost 5 bases and J lost 0 bases. Germline V gene lookup returns CDR1 SEHNR and CDR2 FQNEAQ (reference sequence). CDR3 DNA sequence: TGTGCCAGCAGCCCCACCGGGACAGGGAGCACAGATACGCAGTATTTT. Encoded protein: CASSPTGTGSTDTQYF. The full variable domain, completed using reference TRBV7-9 and TRBJ2-3, is DTGVSQNPRHKITKRGQNVTFRCDPISEHNRLYWYRQTLGQGPEFLTYFQNEAQLEKSRLLSDRFSAERPKGSFSTLEIQRTEQGDSAMYLCASSPTGTGSTDTQYFGPGTRLTVL.

This chain joins TRBV6-5 and TRBJ1-5; D not resolved. From germline, CDR1 is MNHEY and CDR2 SVGAGI. There are 14 residues in the CDR3. Deletions cut 7 bases from V and 0 bases from J, with 10 bases between. DNA of the CDR3: TGTGCCAGCAACCCGCGGGGTAGCAATCAGCCCCAGCATTTT. This encodes CASNPRGSNQPQHF.

Only a few counts were recorded for this clone. This chain uses TRBV5-1 with TRBJ1-2, with 8 bases that match TRBD1. With V trimmed by 1 base and J by 3 bases, 5 bases remained unmatched. This CDR3 contains 15 residues. The germline V gene has CDR1 SGHRS and CDR2 YFSETQ. The CDR3 reads CASSLRTGYDYGYTF. In DNA form, the CDR3 reads TGCGCCAGCAGCTTGAGGACAGGGTATGACTATGGCTACACCTTC.

This chain joins TRBV27 and TRBJ2-7, with D possibly being TRBD2 (5 bases). V lost 0 bases, J lost 4 bases, and 13 bases lay in between. Looked up from germline, CDR1 is MNHEY and CDR2 is SMNVEV (reference sequence). The CDR3 contains 15 residues. This CDR3 reads CASSLSGAQPYEQYF. As DNA, the CDR3 is TGTGCCAGCAGTTTATCGGGAGCGCAACCTTACGAGCAGTACTTC.

This chain joins TRBV5-1 and TRBJ2-1; TRBD2 agrees at 8 bases. CDR1 is SGHRS and CDR2 is YFSETQ in the germline V gene. The V gene end was trimmed by 0 bases and the J gene end by 0 bases; junction bases not matched to a gene: 8. The CDR3 is made up of 18 amino acids. In DNA, the CDR3 is TGCGCCAGCAGCTTGGTCGGTAGCGGGGCTAGCTCCTACAATGAGCAGTTCTTC. This encodes CASSLVGSGASSYNEQFF.

The V gene is TRBV6-6, the J gene TRBJ1-5, with 8 positions matching TRBD1. V was pared by 2 bases and J by 6 bases, with 6 bases of the junction left unmatched. CDR3 length: 15 residues. Germline V gene data show CDR1 as MNHNY and CDR2 as SVGAGI (reference sequence). The CDR3 DNA sequence: TGTGCCAGCAGTTACAGTCAGGGGGCCGGTCAGCCCCAGCATTTT. It codes for CASSYSQGAGQPQHF.

The J gene is TRBJ1-5, the V gene TRBV2; 7 nucleotides align to TRBD1. V dropped 4 bases and J dropped 2; count of bases not matched to a gene: 8. The CDR3 contains 16 residues. Germline loops: CDR1 SNHLY, CDR2 FYNNEI. CDR3 amino acids: CASSGVVGGGNQPQHF. CDR3 nucleotides: TGTGCCAGCAGTGGGGTGGTAGGGGGCGGCAATCAGCCCCAGCATTTT.